This T cell receptor (beta chain) was retrieved from a study of siplizumab effects on memory and regulatory T cells. Study findings and constraints: Unstimulated naive T cells seemed to show more diversity than memory cells did, and they also seemed to be among the major contributors to the alloresponse.

V was trimmed by 4 bases and J by 0 bases, leaving 22 bases between them. CDR3 size: 20 residues. Germline loops: CDR1 KGHSH, CDR2 LQKENI. About this clone itself: The antigen is undetermined.

Profiled with immunoSEQ multiplex PCR; TCRdb holds only in-frame clones, not every one. Seen here are about 100,000 clones, roughly 93% observed once, and the top ten hold about 1.2%. The receptor was derived from a human donor in good health. This rearrangement joins TRBV18 to TRBJ2-6, with D maybe TRBD1 (5 bases). Sequencing used non-Treg CD4+ T cells sorted from blood. The CDR3 DNA reads as TGTGCCAGCTCACGGCCGCCCAGGTCAGGGCGAAACTCTGGGGCCAACGTCCTGACTTTC. Translated: CASSRPPRSGRNSGANVLTF. Full variable domain (rest looked up from reference TRBV18 and TRBJ2-6): NAGVMQNPRHLVRRRGQEARLRCSPMKGHSHVYWYRQLPEEGLKFMVYLQKENIIDESGMPKERFSAEFPKEGPSILRIQQVVRGDSAAYFCASSRPPRSGRNSGANVLTFGAGSRLTVL.